This is a list of T cell receptor beta chains from one sample in a study of T cell repertoires in aging, cancer and after chemotherapy. TCRdb called the multiplex PCR reads again in MiXCR, with one record for every CDR3 protein. The sample consists of about 970 distinct CDR3 sequences, about 20% of them appearing once. What was sequenced was blood. The source of these receptors is a human donor with a solid tumor. Both conserved end residues are part of each CDR3.

TRBV3-2	TRBJ2-7	CASSQAYEQYF
TRBV5-4	TRBJ2-6	CASSLGGAGANVLTF
TRBV6-1	TRBJ2-3	CASSSPSLSRAMNTQYF
TRBV30	TRBJ1-2	CAWKGPGSNYGYTF
TRBV5-4	TRBJ2-5	CASSQDRGETQYF
TRBV28	TRBJ2-7	CASSPLGGAIYEQYF
TRBV5-1	TRBJ1-1	CASSSGRWAFF
TRBV7-2	TRBJ2-5	CASSLSSGSQETQYF
TRBV6-2/TRBV6-3	TRBJ2-5	CASTGVDSQETQYF
TRBV5-4	TRBJ2-6	CASSLPNSGANVLTF
TRBV6-6	TRBJ2-2	CASSSPGIRSELSGELFF
TRBV14	TRBJ2-2	CASSQWRSGAGELFF
TRBV27	TRBJ1-5	CASSRQGTGQPQHF
TRBV5-4	TRBJ1-2	CASSLVNGGYTF
TRBV19	TRBJ2-1	CASSIDRTGSYNEQFF
TRBV27	TRBJ1-4	CAISVNREYNEKLFF
TRBV7-3	TRBJ2-5	CASSNYPGPTGTQYF
TRBV7-9	TRBJ2-7	CASSGTTYEQYF
TRBV18	TRBJ1-6	CASSPLDIPAYSYNSPLHF
TRBV5-4	TRBJ2-3	CASSLVGTSTDTQYF
TRBV7-2	TRBJ2-5	CASSSGGGGETQYF
TRBV28	TRBJ2-1	CASSYRTGDAYNEQFF
TRBV7-2	TRBJ1-4	CASSYQPNEKLFF
TRBV6-1	TRBJ2-6	CASKGGSSGSGANVLTF
TRBV20-1	TRBJ1-5	CSADRGGYSNQPQHF
TRBV6-1	TRBJ2-1	CASKRSGQSNEQFF
TRBV19	TRBJ1-2	CASTPRDGNYGYTF
TRBV5-1	TRBJ2-1	CASSPEDSPRLGQFF
TRBV9	TRBJ2-3	CASATDRGVTDTQYF
TRBV7-9	TRBJ1-5	CASSLVIGTGGNQPQHF
TRBV20-1	TRBJ2-1	CSARVGGGGYNEQFF
TRBV11-3	TRBJ1-1	CASSLHGGDREAFF
TRBV5-4	TRBJ2-1	CASSSGGRGNEQFF
TRBV6-1	TRBJ2-1	CASRSYEQFF
TRBV7-9	TRBJ2-7	CASSRHRYEQYF